A selection of T cell receptor beta chains follows, all from one sample in a study of monozygotic twins with inflammatory bowel disease. For each CDR3 protein, TCRdb gives one entry from its re-call of the 5' RACE reads, without DNA. The data include about 300,000 distinct CDR3 sequences; the top ten clones carry roughly 5.3%. Input material: blood. These receptor sequences come from a human donor with ulcerative colitis or Crohn's disease, or a healthy co-twin of an affected twin (not recorded which). Each CDR3 is given with its conserved first and last residue.

j_call: TRBJ1-1
v_call: TRBV10-2
cdr3_aa: CASTGGGLRNTEAFF

j_call: TRBJ1-6
v_call: TRBV11-3
cdr3_aa: CASSLPGRHNSPLHF

j_call: TRBJ1-1
v_call: TRBV4-3
cdr3_aa: CASQDIGNTEAFF

j_call: TRBJ2-1
v_call: TRBV7-6
cdr3_aa: CASSPTARLAGAPNNEQFF

j_call: TRBJ2-5
v_call: TRBV12-3/TRBV12-4
cdr3_aa: CASSTGTGGGSETQYF

j_call: TRBJ2-7
v_call: TRBV29-1
cdr3_aa: CSAGRQYEQYF

j_call: TRBJ2-7
v_call: TRBV6-1
cdr3_aa: CASSNYRETYEQYF

j_call: TRBJ1-1
v_call: TRBV18
cdr3_aa: CASSPANTEAFF

j_call: TRBJ2-5
v_call: TRBV14
cdr3_aa: CASSERQTQYF

j_call: TRBJ1-2
v_call: TRBV20-1
cdr3_aa: CSASVRGQGARVGYTF

j_call: TRBJ2-7
v_call: TRBV6-2/TRBV6-3
cdr3_aa: CASNYAGTARYEQYF

j_call: TRBJ2-7
v_call: TRBV13
cdr3_aa: CASSKQGPRSYEQYF

j_call: TRBJ1-4
v_call: TRBV3-1
cdr3_aa: CASSQDRSPQGEKLFF

j_call: TRBJ2-7
v_call: TRBV29-1
cdr3_aa: CSVEDHATSYEQYF

j_call: TRBJ2-2
v_call: TRBV16
cdr3_aa: CASSPLAGELFF

j_call: TRBJ1-5
v_call: TRBV6-6
cdr3_aa: CASRVRGGNQPQHF

j_call: TRBJ1-1
v_call: TRBV18
cdr3_aa: CASSPVGTGSEAFF

j_call: TRBJ2-2
v_call: TRBV12-3/TRBV12-4
cdr3_aa: CASSLVPNTGELFF

j_call: TRBJ2-1
v_call: TRBV7-8
cdr3_aa: CASSKRDRGNEQFF

j_call: TRBJ2-2
v_call: TRBV6-2/TRBV6-3
cdr3_aa: CASRPGTSGRGTGELFF